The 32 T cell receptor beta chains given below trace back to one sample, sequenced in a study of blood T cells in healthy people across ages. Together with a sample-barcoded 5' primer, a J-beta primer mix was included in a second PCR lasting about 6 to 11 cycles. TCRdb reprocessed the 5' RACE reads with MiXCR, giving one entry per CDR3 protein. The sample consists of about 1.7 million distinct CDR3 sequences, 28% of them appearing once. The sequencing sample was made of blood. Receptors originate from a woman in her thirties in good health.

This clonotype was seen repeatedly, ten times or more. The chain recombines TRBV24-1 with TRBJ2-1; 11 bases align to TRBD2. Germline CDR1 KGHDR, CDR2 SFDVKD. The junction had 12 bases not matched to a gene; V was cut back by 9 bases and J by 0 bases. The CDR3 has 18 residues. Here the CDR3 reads CATGGLAAPLSSYNEQFF. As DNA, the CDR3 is TGTGCCACCGGGGGACTAGCGGCCCCCTTGAGCTCCTACAATGAGCAGTTCTTC.

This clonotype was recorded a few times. The CDR3 sequence is CASSLPRTSGANVLTF. Written as DNA, the CDR3 is TGTGCCAGCAGTTTGCCGCGAACCTCTGGGGCCAACGTCCTGACTTTC. The chain carries TRBV12-3 or TRBV12-4 and TRBJ2-6; D ambiguous. The CDR3 has 16 amino acids. V gave up 3 bases and J gave up 0 bases, with 9 bases separating them.

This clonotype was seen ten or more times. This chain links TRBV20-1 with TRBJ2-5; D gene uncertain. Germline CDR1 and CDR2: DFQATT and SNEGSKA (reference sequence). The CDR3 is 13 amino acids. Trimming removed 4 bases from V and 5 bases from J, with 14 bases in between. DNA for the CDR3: TGCAGTGCTACGGTGGGCCGGTACGAGACCCAGTACTTC. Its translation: CSATVGRYETQYF.

CDR3 nucleotides: TGTGCCAGCAGCACAGCAGTGTTCGCCTACGAGCAGTACTTC. It codes for CASSTAVFAYEQYF. This chain uses TRBV5-5 with TRBJ2-7; no firm D call. Between the trimmed V and J ends, which lost 4 bases and 2 bases, there was a span of 13 bases. Germline loops: CDR1 SGHKS, CDR2 YYEKEE (reference sequence). This CDR3 is 14 amino acids long. Looking up the rest from reference TRBV5-5 and TRBJ2-7 gives the full variable domain: DAGVTQSPTHLIKTRGQQVTLRCSPISGHKSVSWYQQVLGQGPQFIFQYYEKEERGRGNFPDRFSARQFPNYSSELNVNALLLGDSALYLCASSTAVFAYEQYFGPGTRLTVT.

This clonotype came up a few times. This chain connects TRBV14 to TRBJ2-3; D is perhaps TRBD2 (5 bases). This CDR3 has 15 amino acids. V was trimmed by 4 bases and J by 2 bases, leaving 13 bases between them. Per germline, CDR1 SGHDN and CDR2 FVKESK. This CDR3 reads CASSLNSGYTDTQYF. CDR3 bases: TGTGCCAGCAGCCTCAATTCGGGATACACAGATACGCAGTATTTT.

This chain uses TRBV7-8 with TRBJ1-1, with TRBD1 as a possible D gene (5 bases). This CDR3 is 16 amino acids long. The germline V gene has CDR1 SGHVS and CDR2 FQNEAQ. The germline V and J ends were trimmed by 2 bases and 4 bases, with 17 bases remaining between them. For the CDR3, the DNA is TGTGCCAGCAGCTTAATTTTTCGGGGGAAGGGCACTGAAGCTTTCTTT. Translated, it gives CASSLIFRGKGTEAFF.

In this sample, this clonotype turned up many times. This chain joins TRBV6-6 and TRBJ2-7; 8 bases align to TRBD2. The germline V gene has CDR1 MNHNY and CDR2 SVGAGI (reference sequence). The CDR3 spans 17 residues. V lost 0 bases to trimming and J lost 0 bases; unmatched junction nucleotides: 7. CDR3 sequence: CASSYSLRGASSYEQYF. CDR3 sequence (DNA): TGTGCCAGCAGTTACTCCCTGCGGGGGGCCAGCTCCTACGAGCAGTACTTC.

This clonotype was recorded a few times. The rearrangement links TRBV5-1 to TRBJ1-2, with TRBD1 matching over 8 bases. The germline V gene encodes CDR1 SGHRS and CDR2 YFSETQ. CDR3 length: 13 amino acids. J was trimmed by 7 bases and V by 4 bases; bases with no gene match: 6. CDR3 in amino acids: CASSPRQGAGYTF. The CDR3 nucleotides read TGCGCCAGCAGCCCGAGGCAGGGGGCTGGCTACACCTTC. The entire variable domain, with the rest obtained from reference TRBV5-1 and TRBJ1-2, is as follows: KAGVTQTPRYLIKTRGQQVTLSCSPISGHRSVSWYQQTPGQGLQFLFEYFSETQRNKGNFPGRFSGRQFSNSRSEMNVSTLELGDSALYLCASSPRQGAGYTFGSGTRLTVV.

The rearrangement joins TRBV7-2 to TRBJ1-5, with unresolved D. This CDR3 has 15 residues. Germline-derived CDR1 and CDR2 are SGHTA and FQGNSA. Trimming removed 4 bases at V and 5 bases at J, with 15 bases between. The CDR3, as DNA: TGTGCCAGCAGCTCCGCGGGGAGGGCGCATCAGCCCCAGCATTTT. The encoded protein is CASSSAGRAHQPQHF. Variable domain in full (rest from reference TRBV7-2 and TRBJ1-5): GAGVSQSPSNKVTEKGKDVELRCDPISGHTALYWYRQSLGQGLEFLIYFQGNSAPDKSGLPSDRFSAERTGGSVSTLTIQRTQQEDSAVYLCASSSAGRAHQPQHFGDGTRLSIL.

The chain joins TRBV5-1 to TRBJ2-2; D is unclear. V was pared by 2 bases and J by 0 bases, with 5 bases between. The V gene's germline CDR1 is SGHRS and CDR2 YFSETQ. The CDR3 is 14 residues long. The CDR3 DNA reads TGCGCCAGCAGCTTTAACACGAACACCGGGGAGCTGTTTTTT. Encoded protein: CASSFNTNTGELFF.

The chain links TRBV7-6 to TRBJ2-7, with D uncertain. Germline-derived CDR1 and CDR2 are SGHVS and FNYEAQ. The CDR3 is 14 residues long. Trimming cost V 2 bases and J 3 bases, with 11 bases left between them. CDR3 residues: CASSLKRPGYEQYF. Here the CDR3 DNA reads TGTGCCAGCAGCTTAAAACGGCCGGGCTACGAGCAGTACTTC.

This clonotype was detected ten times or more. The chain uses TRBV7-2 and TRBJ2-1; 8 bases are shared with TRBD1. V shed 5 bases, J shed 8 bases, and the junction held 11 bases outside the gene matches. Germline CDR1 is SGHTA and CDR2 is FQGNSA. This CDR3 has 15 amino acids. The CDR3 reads CASSLRDRTRYEQFF. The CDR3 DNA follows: TGTGCCAGCAGCCTCCGGGACAGGACGCGCTATGAGCAGTTCTTC.

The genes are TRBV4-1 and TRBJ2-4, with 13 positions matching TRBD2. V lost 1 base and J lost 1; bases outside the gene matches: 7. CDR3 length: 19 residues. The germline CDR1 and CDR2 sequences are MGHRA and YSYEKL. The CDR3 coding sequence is TGCGCCAGCAGCCAAGGAGGACTAGCGGGAGAGATTGCCAAAAACATTCAGTACTTC. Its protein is CASSQGGLAGEIAKNIQYF.

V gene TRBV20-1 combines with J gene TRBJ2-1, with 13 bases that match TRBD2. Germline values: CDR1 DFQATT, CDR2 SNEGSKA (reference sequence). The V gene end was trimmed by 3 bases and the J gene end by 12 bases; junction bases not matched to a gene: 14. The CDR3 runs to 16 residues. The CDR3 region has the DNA TGCAGTGCTAGGCCGGCACTAGCGGGAGGGCCCCTAGCGCAGTTCTTC. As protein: CSARPALAGGPLAQFF.

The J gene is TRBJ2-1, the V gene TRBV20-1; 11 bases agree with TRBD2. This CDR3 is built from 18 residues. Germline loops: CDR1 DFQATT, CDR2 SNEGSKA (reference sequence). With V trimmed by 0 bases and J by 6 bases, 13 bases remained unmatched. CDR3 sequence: CSARDVGSGRAGANEQFF. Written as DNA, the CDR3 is TGCAGTGCTAGAGATGTGGGTAGCGGGAGGGCCGGGGCCAATGAGCAGTTCTTC.

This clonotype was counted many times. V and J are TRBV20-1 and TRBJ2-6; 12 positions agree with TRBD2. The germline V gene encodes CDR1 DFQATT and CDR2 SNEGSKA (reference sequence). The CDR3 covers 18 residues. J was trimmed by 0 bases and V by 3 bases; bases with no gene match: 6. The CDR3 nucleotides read TGCAGTGCTAGCTTGACTAGCGGGAGACACTCTGGGGCCAACGTCCTGACTTTC. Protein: CSASLTSGRHSGANVLTF.

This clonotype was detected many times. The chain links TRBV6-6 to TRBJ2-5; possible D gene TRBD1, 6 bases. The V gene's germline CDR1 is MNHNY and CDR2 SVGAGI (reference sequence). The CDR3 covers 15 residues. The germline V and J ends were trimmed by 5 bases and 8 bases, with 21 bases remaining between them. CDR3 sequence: CASSPTDRLGGTQYF. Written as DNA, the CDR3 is TGTGCCAGCAGTCCGACTGACAGGCTCGGAGGAACCCAGTACTTC.

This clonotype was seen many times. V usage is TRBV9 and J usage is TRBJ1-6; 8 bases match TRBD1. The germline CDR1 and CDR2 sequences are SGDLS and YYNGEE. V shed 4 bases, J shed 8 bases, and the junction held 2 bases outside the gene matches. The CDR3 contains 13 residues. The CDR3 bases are TGTGCCAGCAGCATGGACAGGGATTCACCCCTCCACTTT. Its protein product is CASSMDRDSPLHF. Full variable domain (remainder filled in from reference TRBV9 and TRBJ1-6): DSGVTQTPKHLITATGQRVTLRCSPRSGDLSVYWYQQSLDQGLQFLIQYYNGEERAKGNILERFSAQQFPDLHSELNLSSLELGDSALYFCASSMDRDSPLHFGNGTRLTVT.

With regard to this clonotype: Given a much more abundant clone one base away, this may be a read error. Here the CDR3 reads CSARSKGGLSYEQYF. The CDR3 coding sequence is TGCAGTGCTAGATCCAAAGGGGGACTCAGCTACGAGCAGTACTTC. V usage is TRBV20-1 and J usage is TRBJ2-7; D assignment may be TRBD1 or TRBD2 (6 bases each). The CDR3 totals 15 residues. The germline CDR1 and CDR2 sequences are DFQATT and SNEGSKA (reference sequence). V lost 2 bases and J lost 3, with 17 bases in between.

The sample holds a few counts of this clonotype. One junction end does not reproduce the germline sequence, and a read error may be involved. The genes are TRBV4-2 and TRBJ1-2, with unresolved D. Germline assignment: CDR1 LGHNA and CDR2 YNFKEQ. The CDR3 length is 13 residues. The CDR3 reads CASSQGEAYAYTF. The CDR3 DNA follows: TGTGCCAGCAGCCAAGGTGAAGCATATGCCTACACCTTC.

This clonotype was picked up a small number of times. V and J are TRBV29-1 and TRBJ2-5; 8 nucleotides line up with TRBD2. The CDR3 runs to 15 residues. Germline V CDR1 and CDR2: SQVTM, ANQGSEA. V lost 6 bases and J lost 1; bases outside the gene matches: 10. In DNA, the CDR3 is TGCAGCGTGCCCGGGGGGGCCCAGGGCCAAGAGACCCAGTACTTC. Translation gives CSVPGGAQGQETQYF.

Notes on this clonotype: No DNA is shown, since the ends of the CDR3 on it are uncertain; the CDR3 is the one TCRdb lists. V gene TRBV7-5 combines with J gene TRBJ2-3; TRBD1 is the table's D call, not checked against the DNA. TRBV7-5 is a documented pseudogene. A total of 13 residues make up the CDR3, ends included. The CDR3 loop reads CISVWFRADTQYF.

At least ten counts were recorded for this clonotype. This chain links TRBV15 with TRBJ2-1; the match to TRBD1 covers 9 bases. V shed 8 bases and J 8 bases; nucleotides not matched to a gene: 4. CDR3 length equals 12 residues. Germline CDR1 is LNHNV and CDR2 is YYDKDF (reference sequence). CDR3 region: CATRDRVDEQFF. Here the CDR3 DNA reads TGTGCCACCCGGGACAGGGTCGATGAGCAGTTCTTC. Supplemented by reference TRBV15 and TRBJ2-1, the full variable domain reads DAMVIQNPRYQVTQFGKPVTLSCSQTLNHNVMYWYQQKSSQAPKLLFHYYDKDFNNEADTPDNFQSRRPNTSFCFLDIRSPGLGDTAMYLCATRDRVDEQFFGPGTRLTVL.

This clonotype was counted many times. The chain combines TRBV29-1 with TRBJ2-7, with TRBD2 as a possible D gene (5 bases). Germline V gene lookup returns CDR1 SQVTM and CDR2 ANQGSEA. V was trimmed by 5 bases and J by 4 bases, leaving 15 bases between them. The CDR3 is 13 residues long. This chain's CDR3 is CSVKYYRGYEQYF. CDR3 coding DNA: TGCAGCGTTAAATACTACCGAGGGTACGAGCAGTACTTC.

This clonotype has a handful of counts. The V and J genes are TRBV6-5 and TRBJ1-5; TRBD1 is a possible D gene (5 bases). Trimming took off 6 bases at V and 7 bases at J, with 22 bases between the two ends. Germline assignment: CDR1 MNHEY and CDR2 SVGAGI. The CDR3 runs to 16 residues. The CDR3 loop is CASSIGAATWWQPQHF. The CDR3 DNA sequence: TGTGCCAGCAGCATAGGGGCGGCAACCTGGTGGCAGCCCCAGCATTTT.

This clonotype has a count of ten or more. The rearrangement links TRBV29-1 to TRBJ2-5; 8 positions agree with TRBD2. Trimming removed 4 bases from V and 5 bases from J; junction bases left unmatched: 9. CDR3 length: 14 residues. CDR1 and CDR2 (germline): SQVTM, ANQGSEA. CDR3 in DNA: TGCAGCGTTGTCGGACTAGCCTCGGGGGAGACCCAGTACTTC. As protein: CSVVGLASGETQYF. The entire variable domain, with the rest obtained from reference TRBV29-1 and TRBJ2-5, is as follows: SAVISQKPSRDICQRGTSLTIQCQVDSQVTMMFWYRQQPGQSLTLIATANQGSEATYESGFVIDKFPISRPNLTFSTLTVSNMSPEDSSIYLCSVVGLASGETQYFGPGTRLLVL.

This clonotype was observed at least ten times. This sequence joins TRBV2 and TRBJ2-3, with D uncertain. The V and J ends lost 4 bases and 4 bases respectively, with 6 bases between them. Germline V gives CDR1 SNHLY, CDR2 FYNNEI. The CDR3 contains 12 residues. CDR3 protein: CASSGYSDTQYF. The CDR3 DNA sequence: TGTGCCAGCAGTGGGTACTCAGATACGCAGTATTTT.

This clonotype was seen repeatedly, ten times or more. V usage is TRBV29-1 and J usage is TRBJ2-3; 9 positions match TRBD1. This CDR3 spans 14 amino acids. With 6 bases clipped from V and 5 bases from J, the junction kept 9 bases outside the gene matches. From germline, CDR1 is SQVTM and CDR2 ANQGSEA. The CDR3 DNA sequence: TGCAGCGTGTACGGGACAGGGCGGGGAGATACGCAGTATTTT. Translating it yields CSVYGTGRGDTQYF.

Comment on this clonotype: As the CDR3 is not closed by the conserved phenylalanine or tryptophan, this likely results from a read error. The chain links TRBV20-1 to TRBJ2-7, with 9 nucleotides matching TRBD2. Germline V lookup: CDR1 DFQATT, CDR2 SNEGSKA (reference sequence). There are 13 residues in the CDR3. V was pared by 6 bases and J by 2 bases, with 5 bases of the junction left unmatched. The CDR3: CSAASGETYEQYC. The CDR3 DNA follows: TGCAGTGCAGCTAGCGGGGAAACCTACGAGCAGTACTGC.

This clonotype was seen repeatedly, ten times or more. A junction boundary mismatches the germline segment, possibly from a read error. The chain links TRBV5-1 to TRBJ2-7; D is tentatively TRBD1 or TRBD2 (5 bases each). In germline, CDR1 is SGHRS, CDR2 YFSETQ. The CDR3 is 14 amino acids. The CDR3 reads CASSLVGTSDEQYF. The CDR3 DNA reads TGCGCCAGCAGCTTGGTGGGGACCTCCGACGAGCAGTACTTC.

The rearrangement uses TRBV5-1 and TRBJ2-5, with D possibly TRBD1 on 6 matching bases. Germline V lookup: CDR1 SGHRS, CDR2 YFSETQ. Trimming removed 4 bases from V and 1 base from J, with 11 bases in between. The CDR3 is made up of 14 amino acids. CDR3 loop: CASSPEGGQETQYF. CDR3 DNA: TGCGCCAGCAGCCCCGAAGGGGGCCAAGAGACCCAGTACTTC. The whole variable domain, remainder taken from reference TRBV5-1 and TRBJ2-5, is KAGVTQTPRYLIKTRGQQVTLSCSPISGHRSVSWYQQTPGQGLQFLFEYFSETQRNKGNFPGRFSGRQFSNSRSEMNVSTLELGDSALYLCASSPEGGQETQYFGPGTRLLVL.

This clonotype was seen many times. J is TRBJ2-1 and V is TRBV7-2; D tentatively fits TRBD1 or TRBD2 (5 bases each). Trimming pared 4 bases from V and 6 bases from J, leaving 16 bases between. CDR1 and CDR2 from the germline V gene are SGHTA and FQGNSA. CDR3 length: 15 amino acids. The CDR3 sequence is CASSSGPGGFNEQFF. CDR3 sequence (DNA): TGTGCCAGCAGCTCCGGGCCTGGGGGTTTCAATGAGCAGTTCTTC.